These T cell receptor beta chains were read from a single sample in a study of early T cells in non-severe SARS-CoV-2 infection. TCRdb ran MiXCR on the 5' RACE reads and lists one entry per CDR3 protein. The sample includes fewer than 85,000 distinct CDR3 sequences, roughly a sixth seen only once; the top ten take roughly 12%. Sequencing input: whole blood. The receptor source for this set is an adult who was a healthcare worker with PCR-confirmed SARS-CoV-2 infection or an uninfected control (not recorded which). Both conserved end residues are part of each CDR3. A D gene is named only where the DNA matches it firmly. A row's size may be missing; if present it is once, few, many or a size class.

d_call: -; v_call: TRBV19; clone_size: -; j_call: TRBJ1-1; cdr3_nt: TGTGCCAGTAGTATACAGTCTCTAGGGAACACTGAAGCTTTCTTT; cdr3_aa: CASSIQSLGNTEAFF
d_call: -; v_call: TRBV7-6; clone_size: -; j_call: TRBJ2-5; cdr3_nt: TGTGCCAGCAGCGCTCAACCCTACAGGGCATCAAGAGAGACCCAGTACTTC; cdr3_aa: CASSAQPYRASRETQYF
d_call: -; v_call: TRBV20-1; clone_size: many; j_call: TRBJ2-5; cdr3_nt: TGCAGTGCTAGATCTGTACAGCGGCAAGAGACCCAGTACTTC; cdr3_aa: CSARSVQRQETQYF
d_call: -; v_call: TRBV11-2; clone_size: few; j_call: TRBJ2-3; cdr3_nt: TGTGCCAGCAGCTTAACACGGGCGCCCGGGGATACGCAGTATTTT; cdr3_aa: CASSLTRAPGDTQYF
d_call: -; v_call: TRBV29-1; clone_size: -; j_call: TRBJ2-6; cdr3_nt: TGCAGCGGGGGGACTGGGGCCAACGTCCTGACTTTC; cdr3_aa: CSGGTGANVLTF
d_call: TRBD1; v_call: TRBV5-6; clone_size: many; j_call: TRBJ1-1; cdr3_nt: TGTGCCAGCAGCATCCCCCGAGACAGGGCCAACACTGAAGCTTTCTTT; cdr3_aa: CASSIPRDRANTEAFF
d_call: -; v_call: TRBV29-1; clone_size: few; j_call: TRBJ2-5; cdr3_nt: TGCAGCGTCGACGAGGGGCGCTCCGGGGAGACCCAGTACTTC; cdr3_aa: CSVDEGRSGETQYF
d_call: -; v_call: TRBV12-5; clone_size: few; j_call: TRBJ1-2; cdr3_nt: TGTGCTAGTGGTTTAAGCGGCGGGAGGACAAAGAGCTACACCTTC; cdr3_aa: CASGLSGGRTKSYTF
d_call: -; v_call: TRBV11-3; clone_size: -; j_call: TRBJ2-5; cdr3_nt: TGTGCCAGCAGCACCAGAAGCGAGACCCAGTACTTC; cdr3_aa: CASSTRSETQYF
d_call: -; v_call: TRBV27; clone_size: few; j_call: TRBJ1-6; cdr3_nt: TGTGCCAGCACTATCTTTCCTAGCCCCTATAATTCACCCCTCCACTTT; cdr3_aa: CASTIFPSPYNSPLHF
d_call: TRBD2; v_call: TRBV6-5; clone_size: few; j_call: TRBJ2-1; cdr3_nt: TGTGCCAGCAGTCAAGCGCCGGGACTAGCGGGAATCCCCCCCTACAATGAGCAGTTCTTC; cdr3_aa: CASSQAPGLAGIPPYNEQFF
d_call: TRBD1; v_call: TRBV28; clone_size: -; j_call: TRBJ1-5; cdr3_nt: TGTGCCAGCACCCCAAGGACAGGGGGGCATCAGCCCCAGCATTTT; cdr3_aa: CASTPRTGGHQPQHF
d_call: -; v_call: TRBV20-1; clone_size: few; j_call: TRBJ2-5; cdr3_nt: TGCAGTGCTAGAGGCAGGCAAGAGACCCAGTACTTC; cdr3_aa: CSARGRQETQYF
d_call: -; v_call: TRBV21-1; clone_size: -; j_call: TRBJ2-7; cdr3_nt: TGTGCCAGCAGCAAAGAGCCGGGAGAATACGAGCAGTACTTC; cdr3_aa: CASSKEPGEYEQYF
d_call: TRBD1; v_call: TRBV5-6; clone_size: -; j_call: TRBJ2-3; cdr3_nt: TGTGCCAGCAGCTATGGACAGGGGGCCAGGGATACGCAGTATTTT; cdr3_aa: CASSYGQGARDTQYF
d_call: -; v_call: TRBV6-1; clone_size: -; j_call: TRBJ1-4; cdr3_nt: TGTGCCAGCAAGGGGTATAATGAAAAACTGTTTTTT; cdr3_aa: CASKGYNEKLFF
d_call: TRBD1; v_call: TRBV20-1; clone_size: few; j_call: TRBJ2-7; cdr3_nt: TGCAGTGCTAGACCTCGGACAGGGATCTACGAGCAGTACTTC; cdr3_aa: CSARPRTGIYEQYF
d_call: -; v_call: TRBV12-3/TRBV12-4; clone_size: -; j_call: TRBJ1-2; cdr3_nt: TGTGCCAGCAGCCTCCAGGGTAAAGAGTACACCTTC; cdr3_aa: CASSLQGKEYTF
d_call: -; v_call: TRBV6-4; clone_size: medium-sized; j_call: TRBJ2-1; cdr3_nt: TGTGCCAGCAGTGACTCTAGCGGCTCCTACAATGAGCAGTTCTTC; cdr3_aa: CASSDSSGSYNEQFF
d_call: -; v_call: TRBV12-3/TRBV12-4; clone_size: few; j_call: TRBJ2-3; cdr3_nt: TGTGCCAGCAGTATCAGTAGAACAGATACGCAGTATTTT; cdr3_aa: CASSISRTDTQYF
d_call: -; v_call: TRBV12-3/TRBV12-4; clone_size: few; j_call: TRBJ1-1; cdr3_nt: TGTGCCAGCAGTTTAAAGGGAGCTTTCTTT; cdr3_aa: CASSLKGAFF
d_call: -; v_call: TRBV10-3; clone_size: few; j_call: TRBJ2-5; cdr3_nt: TGTGCCATCAGTACAGGTTATCAAGAGACCCAGTACTTC; cdr3_aa: CAISTGYQETQYF
d_call: TRBD2; v_call: TRBV20-1; clone_size: -; j_call: TRBJ2-1; cdr3_nt: TGCAGTGCTACCTCTAGCGGGCACAATGAGCAGTTCTTC; cdr3_aa: CSATSSGHNEQFF
d_call: TRBD1; v_call: TRBV5-1; clone_size: -; j_call: TRBJ2-3; cdr3_nt: TGCGCCAGCAGCCCCACCGGGACAGGGGTGGGTACGCAGTATTTT; cdr3_aa: CASSPTGTGVGTQYF
d_call: -; v_call: TRBV24-1; clone_size: few; j_call: TRBJ2-5; cdr3_nt: TGTGCCACCAGTGTATCCTCATTCGAGGAGACCCAGTACTTC; cdr3_aa: CATSVSSFEETQYF
d_call: -; v_call: TRBV15; clone_size: -; j_call: TRBJ2-2; cdr3_nt: TGTGCCACCACCAATACTTACACCGGGGAGCTGTTTTTT; cdr3_aa: CATTNTYTGELFF
d_call: -; v_call: TRBV12-3/TRBV12-4; clone_size: -; j_call: TRBJ2-7; cdr3_nt: TGTGCCAGCAGTTTAGTGGGGCAAAAACAGTACTTC; cdr3_aa: CASSLVGQKQYF
d_call: -; v_call: TRBV10-3; clone_size: -; j_call: TRBJ1-6; cdr3_nt: TGTGCCATCAGTGGGGGGAATTCACCCCTCCACTTT; cdr3_aa: CAISGGNSPLHF
d_call: -; v_call: TRBV29-1; clone_size: -; j_call: TRBJ1-2; cdr3_nt: TGCAGCGTTGCAGGGGCGAGCGGCTACACCTTC; cdr3_aa: CSVAGASGYTF
d_call: -; v_call: TRBV27; clone_size: few; j_call: TRBJ2-7; cdr3_nt: TGTGCCAGCAGTTTGAGAGGGGAGAAGGAGCAGTACTTC; cdr3_aa: CASSLRGEKEQYF
d_call: TRBD1; v_call: TRBV11-3; clone_size: many; j_call: TRBJ2-1; cdr3_nt: TGTGCCAGCAGCTACCTTAGGACAGGGACTTATGAGCAGTTCTTC; cdr3_aa: CASSYLRTGTYEQFF
d_call: -; v_call: TRBV11-2; clone_size: few; j_call: TRBJ2-5; cdr3_nt: TGTGCCAGCAGCTTATTCTCGGAGACCCAGTACTTC; cdr3_aa: CASSLFSETQYF
d_call: TRBD2; v_call: TRBV5-5; clone_size: -; j_call: TRBJ2-3; cdr3_nt: TGTGCCAGCAGCTTCAGCGGGGGGGGCGGTACGCAGTATTTT; cdr3_aa: CASSFSGGGGTQYF
d_call: -; v_call: TRBV6-2/TRBV6-3; clone_size: few; j_call: TRBJ1-5; cdr3_nt: TGTGCCAGCAGACGGAACAGGGAGGGGAGCAATCAGCCCCAGCATTTT; cdr3_aa: CASRRNREGSNQPQHF
d_call: -; v_call: TRBV29-1; clone_size: -; j_call: TRBJ2-3; cdr3_nt: TGCAGCGCCGGGGCAGATACGCAGTATTTT; cdr3_aa: CSAGADTQYF
d_call: TRBD2; v_call: TRBV9; clone_size: few; j_call: TRBJ2-7; cdr3_nt: TGTGCCAGCAGCGCTAGCGGGAGTTCCTCCTACGAGCAGTACTTC; cdr3_aa: CASSASGSSSYEQYF
d_call: TRBD2; v_call: TRBV20-1; clone_size: few; j_call: TRBJ2-3; cdr3_nt: TGCAGTGCCCCACCCGCGGGAGGGCTGGATACGCAGTATTTT; cdr3_aa: CSAPPAGGLDTQYF
d_call: TRBD1; v_call: TRBV28; clone_size: few; j_call: TRBJ2-7; cdr3_nt: TGTGCCAGCAGTTCGGACAGGCTTAGCTACGAGCAGTACTTC; cdr3_aa: CASSSDRLSYEQYF
d_call: TRBD2; v_call: TRBV29-1; clone_size: -; j_call: TRBJ2-3; cdr3_nt: TGCAGCGTTTCGACTAGCGGGGGGGCACTTGGCACAGATACGCAGTATTTT; cdr3_aa: CSVSTSGGALGTDTQYF
d_call: TRBD1; v_call: TRBV29-1; clone_size: few; j_call: TRBJ1-5; cdr3_nt: TGCAGCTATTTGGACAGGGGAAGCAATCAGCCCCAGCATTTT; cdr3_aa: CSYLDRGSNQPQHF
d_call: -; v_call: TRBV7-7; clone_size: -; j_call: TRBJ2-1; cdr3_nt: TGTGCTAGCAGCTTAGCCCGGGACGATGAGCAGTTCTTC; cdr3_aa: CASSLARDDEQFF
d_call: -; v_call: TRBV20-1; clone_size: few; j_call: TRBJ2-7; cdr3_nt: TGCAGTGCTAGAGATCACGAGGGAGCCCCCCACGAGCAGTACTTC; cdr3_aa: CSARDHEGAPHEQYF
d_call: -; v_call: TRBV7-9; clone_size: -; j_call: TRBJ2-1; cdr3_nt: TGTGCCAGCAGCTTAGAAGTGGTATATGAGCAGTTCTTC; cdr3_aa: CASSLEVVYEQFF
d_call: -; v_call: TRBV7-8; clone_size: few; j_call: TRBJ1-1; cdr3_nt: TGTGCCAGCAGCTTAGGAAGAGGGGGAAGGACTGAAGCTTTCTTT; cdr3_aa: CASSLGRGGRTEAFF
d_call: -; v_call: TRBV7-6; clone_size: many; j_call: TRBJ2-3; cdr3_nt: TGTGCCAGCAGCTTTGCCTCAGGACCCTCCACAGATACGCAGTATTTT; cdr3_aa: CASSFASGPSTDTQYF
d_call: -; v_call: TRBV10-3; clone_size: -; j_call: TRBJ1-1; cdr3_nt: TGTGCCATCAGTGTAAAACTACAAACCCCAGAAGCTTTCTTT; cdr3_aa: CAISVKLQTPEAFF
d_call: TRBD1; v_call: TRBV15; clone_size: -; j_call: TRBJ2-3; cdr3_nt: TGTGCCACCAGCAGGGACAGGGGAGCAGATACGCAGTATTTT; cdr3_aa: CATSRDRGADTQYF
d_call: TRBD2; v_call: TRBV9; clone_size: once; j_call: TRBJ2-7; cdr3_nt: TGTGCCAGCAGCCCGACGGGGGGTCACCACGAGCAGTACTTC; cdr3_aa: CASSPTGGHHEQYF
d_call: -; v_call: TRBV7-2; clone_size: -; j_call: TRBJ2-1; cdr3_nt: TGTGCCAGCAGCTTAGATGGGCAGAGCTTTCTCAGGGATGAGCAGTTCTTC; cdr3_aa: CASSLDGQSFLRDEQFF
d_call: TRBD1; v_call: TRBV5-1; clone_size: -; j_call: TRBJ1-2; cdr3_nt: TGCGCCAGCAGCTGGGCGGGACAGGGGCGCGCTAACTATGGCTACACCTTC; cdr3_aa: CASSWAGQGRANYGYTF
d_call: TRBD1; v_call: TRBV28; clone_size: -; j_call: TRBJ2-5; cdr3_nt: TGTGCCAGCAGTTTCAGGGGGCAAGAGACCCAGTACTTC; cdr3_aa: CASSFRGQETQYF
d_call: -; v_call: TRBV6-6; clone_size: -; j_call: TRBJ2-7; cdr3_nt: TGTGCCAGCATATATAGAGTCGGAGAGGATACAACCTACGAGCAGTACTTC; cdr3_aa: CASIYRVGEDTTYEQYF
d_call: -; v_call: TRBV11-2; clone_size: few; j_call: TRBJ2-1; cdr3_nt: TGTGCCAGCAACCCCGCCCGTGGGGGCACTGAGCAGTTCTTC; cdr3_aa: CASNPARGGTEQFF
d_call: -; v_call: TRBV5-6; clone_size: few; j_call: TRBJ1-1; cdr3_nt: TGTGCCAGCAGCCCCCAAGCAGGTTCGAGTTGGAGCACTGAAGCTTTCTTT; cdr3_aa: CASSPQAGSSWSTEAFF
d_call: -; v_call: TRBV9; clone_size: few; j_call: TRBJ2-7; cdr3_nt: TGTGCCAGCAGCGAGAGGCCGGGACACCCCTACGAGCAGTACTTC; cdr3_aa: CASSERPGHPYEQYF
d_call: -; v_call: TRBV21-1; clone_size: few; j_call: TRBJ2-2; cdr3_nt: TGTGCCAGCAGCAATGGGGACACCGGGGAGCTGTTTTTT; cdr3_aa: CASSNGDTGELFF